This T cell receptor (beta chain) was profiled in a study of blood T cell repertoires in COVID-19. The CDR3 is 11 amino acids. V shed 7 bases and J shed 6 bases, with 7 bases lying between them. CDR1 and CDR2 from the germline V gene are LNHDA and SQIVND (reference sequence). TCRdb's table, derived via immunoSEQ multiplex PCR, lists solely in-frame clones and lacks some. The sample consists of around 330,000 clones, 87% of them appearing once. Participant-reported clinical history was the basis for cohort assignment. The genes are TRBV19 and TRBJ1-5, with D unclear. The receptor comes from a woman younger than 30 who had recovered from COVID-19. The material sequenced was PBMCs or T cells enriched from blood (not recorded which). CDR3 DNA sequence: TGTGCCAGTAATAGTGGTCAGCCCCAGCATTTT. Translating it yields CASNSGQPQHF. The whole variable domain, filled in from reference TRBV19 and TRBJ1-5, reads DGGITQSPKYLFRKEGQNVTLSCEQNLNHDAMYWYRQDPGQGLRLIYYSQIVNDFQKGDIAEGYSVSREKKESFPLTVTSAQKNPTAFYLCASNSGQPQHFGDGTRLSIL.